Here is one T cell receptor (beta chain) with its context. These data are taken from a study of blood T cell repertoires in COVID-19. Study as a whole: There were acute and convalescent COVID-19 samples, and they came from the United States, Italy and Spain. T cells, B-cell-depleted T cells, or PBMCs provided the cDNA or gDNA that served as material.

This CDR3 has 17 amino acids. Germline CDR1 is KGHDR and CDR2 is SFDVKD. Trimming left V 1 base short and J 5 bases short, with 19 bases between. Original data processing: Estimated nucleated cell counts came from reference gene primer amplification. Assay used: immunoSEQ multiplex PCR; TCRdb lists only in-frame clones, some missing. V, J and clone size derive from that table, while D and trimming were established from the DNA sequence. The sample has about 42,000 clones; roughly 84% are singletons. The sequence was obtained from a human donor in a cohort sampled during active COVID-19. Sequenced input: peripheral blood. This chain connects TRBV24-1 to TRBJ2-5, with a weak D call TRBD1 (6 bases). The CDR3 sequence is CATSDFEGTPWRETQYF. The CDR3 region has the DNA TGTGCCACCAGTGATTTTGAAGGGACACCATGGAGGGAGACCCAGTACTTC.